This T cell receptor beta chain stems from a study of early stage breast cancer tumors. V dropped 2 bases and J dropped 7 bases, with 9 bases sitting between them. Germline lookup yields CDR1 MNHNS and CDR2 SASEGT. This CDR3 contains 12 residues. The data were produced by immunoSEQ multiplex PCR, yet TCRdb's version contains in-frame clones alone and is incomplete. The table has around 31,000 clones, roughly four fifths seen once. The receptor comes from a person in their thirties with breast cancer. V usage is TRBV6-1 and J usage is TRBJ2-7; TRBD1 might be the D (5 bases). The sequenced sample consisted of breast tumor tissue. CDR3 in DNA: TGTGCCAGCAGTGAATTAGGGGATGAGCAGTACTTC. It yields the protein CASSELGDEQYF.